Listed below are T cell receptor beta chains from one sample, sequenced in a study of a mutant IDH1 vaccine in newly diagnosed glioma. Clones were read by immunoSEQ multiplex PCR, and TCRdb kept only the in-frame ones, dropping some. The sample has some 100,000 clones, 80% to 90% seen once; the top ten hold 7.4%. This sample comprised PBMCs, obtained from a glioma patient treated with radiotherapy, temozolomide or both. The source of these receptors is a woman in her fifties or sixties with glioma. The CDR3 runs from the conserved cysteine through the conserved F or W. A D gene is named only where the DNA matches it firmly. Part of the rows lack a size; the others show once, few, many or a class for expanded clones.

clone_size: NA; j_call: TRBJ2-7; d_call: NA; v_call: TRBV18; cdr3_length: 16; cdr3_nt: TGTGCCAGCTCACCAAGCGTGGGACATCTTTCGTCGGAGCAGTACTTC; cdr3_aa: CASSPSVGHLSSEQYF
clone_size: NA; j_call: TRBJ1-3; d_call: TRBD1; v_call: TRBV5-5; cdr3_length: 17; cdr3_nt: TGTGCCAGCAGCACATGGGACAGGGGACTATCTGGAAACACCATATATTTT; cdr3_aa: CASSTWDRGLSGNTIYF
clone_size: NA; j_call: TRBJ1-6; d_call: NA; v_call: TRBV4-1; cdr3_length: 17; cdr3_nt: TGCGCCAGCAGCTGGGCGTCGGCGGCGACCGGAGGTTCACCCCTCCACTTT; cdr3_aa: CASSWASAATGGSPLHF
clone_size: NA; j_call: TRBJ1-1; d_call: TRBD1; v_call: TRBV27; cdr3_length: 15; cdr3_nt: TGTGCCAGCAGTCCGTCCGAAACAGGGGGCACTGAAGCTTTCTTT; cdr3_aa: CASSPSETGGTEAFF
clone_size: NA; j_call: TRBJ2-1; d_call: NA; v_call: TRBV4-2; cdr3_length: 13; cdr3_nt: TGTGCCAGCAGCCAAGTTCAGGGTTATGAGCAGTTCTTC; cdr3_aa: CASSQVQGYEQFF
clone_size: NA; j_call: TRBJ2-7; d_call: NA; v_call: TRBV27; cdr3_length: 14; cdr3_nt: TGTGCCAGCAGTTCCTACAGGGTTTCCTACGAGCAGTACTTC; cdr3_aa: CASSSYRVSYEQYF
clone_size: NA; j_call: TRBJ2-2; d_call: NA; v_call: TRBV6-1; cdr3_length: 14; cdr3_nt: TGTGCCATAGGGTACCGAGGGACGGGCGGGGAGCTGTTTTTT; cdr3_aa: CAIGYRGTGGELFF
clone_size: NA; j_call: TRBJ1-5; d_call: NA; v_call: TRBV19; cdr3_length: 13; cdr3_nt: TGTGCCAGCAGACAGGATGGCAATCAGCCCCAGCATTTT; cdr3_aa: CASRQDGNQPQHF
clone_size: NA; j_call: TRBJ1-3; d_call: TRBD1; v_call: TRBV18; cdr3_length: 15; cdr3_nt: TGTGCCAGCTCACCGACAGGGAACTCTGGAAACACCATATATTTT; cdr3_aa: CASSPTGNSGNTIYF
clone_size: NA; j_call: TRBJ2-7; d_call: NA; v_call: TRBV9; cdr3_length: 15; cdr3_nt: TGTGCCAGCAGCAACAGAGATGGCAGGGCGAGCGAGCAGTACTTC; cdr3_aa: CASSNRDGRASEQYF
clone_size: NA; j_call: TRBJ2-7; d_call: NA; v_call: TRBV25-1; cdr3_length: 13; cdr3_nt: TGTGCCAGCAGGACGGGACGGCGCTACGAGCAGTACTTC; cdr3_aa: CASRTGRRYEQYF
clone_size: few; j_call: TRBJ1-6; d_call: NA; v_call: TRBV11-2; cdr3_length: 14; cdr3_nt: TGTGCCAGCAGCTTAGGACTCCCAAATTCACCCCTCCACTTT; cdr3_aa: CASSLGLPNSPLHF
clone_size: NA; j_call: TRBJ1-2; d_call: NA; v_call: TRBV5-6; cdr3_length: 15; cdr3_nt: TGTGCCAGCAGTCTTTCGCAGGGGCGGGCCTATGGCTACACCTTC; cdr3_aa: CASSLSQGRAYGYTF
clone_size: NA; j_call: TRBJ1-3; d_call: NA; v_call: TRBV30; cdr3_length: 16; cdr3_nt: TGTGCCTGGAGTGTAGGCCACACCACGTCGGGAAACACCATATATTTT; cdr3_aa: CAWSVGHTTSGNTIYF
clone_size: NA; j_call: TRBJ1-2; d_call: NA; v_call: TRBV4-2; cdr3_length: 15; cdr3_nt: TGTGCCAGCAGCCAAGACGGGCAGACGAACTATGGCTACACCTTC; cdr3_aa: CASSQDGQTNYGYTF
clone_size: NA; j_call: TRBJ1-2; d_call: NA; v_call: TRBV5-1; cdr3_length: 13; cdr3_nt: TGCGCCAGCAGCTGGGGGGGGGACTATGGCTACACCTTC; cdr3_aa: CASSWGGDYGYTF
clone_size: NA; j_call: TRBJ1-1; d_call: NA; v_call: TRBV7-9; cdr3_length: 14; cdr3_nt: TGTGCCAGCAGCTTAGGACCGGGGAACACTGAAGCTTTCTTT; cdr3_aa: CASSLGPGNTEAFF
clone_size: NA; j_call: TRBJ2-2; d_call: NA; v_call: TRBV30; cdr3_length: 16; cdr3_nt: TGTGCCTGGAGTGTGTGGAGGACGGAAAACACCGGGGAGCTGTTTTTT; cdr3_aa: CAWSVWRTENTGELFF
clone_size: once; j_call: TRBJ2-5; d_call: NA; v_call: TRBV9; cdr3_length: 15; cdr3_nt: TGTGCCAGCAGCGTAGAAACAGGAGTCCAAGAGACCCAGTACTTC; cdr3_aa: CASSVETGVQETQYF
clone_size: NA; j_call: TRBJ1-4; d_call: TRBD1; v_call: TRBV28; cdr3_length: 15; cdr3_nt: TGTGCCAGCAGAACTCTGGACAGGGGAGATGAAAAACTGTTTTTT; cdr3_aa: CASRTLDRGDEKLFF
clone_size: NA; j_call: TRBJ2-1; d_call: NA; v_call: TRBV6-5; cdr3_length: 15; cdr3_nt: TGTGCCAGCAGTTACGGGTCGGTGGGGGGTGTAGAGCAGTTCTTC; cdr3_aa: CASSYGSVGGVEQFF
clone_size: NA; j_call: TRBJ1-1; d_call: NA; v_call: TRBV2; cdr3_length: 15; cdr3_nt: TGTGCCAGCAGCGGTACAGACAGTAGAGCCACTGAAGCTTTCTTT; cdr3_aa: CASSGTDSRATEAFF
clone_size: NA; j_call: TRBJ1-4; d_call: TRBD1; v_call: TRBV29-1; cdr3_length: 14; cdr3_nt: TGCAGCGTTGATAAGGGACAGGGTAGTGAAAAACTGTTTTTT; cdr3_aa: CSVDKGQGSEKLFF
clone_size: NA; j_call: TRBJ2-7; d_call: NA; v_call: TRBV19; cdr3_length: 13; cdr3_nt: TGTGCCAGTAGTATAGTCGCAGAGGGGGAGCAGTACTTC; cdr3_aa: CASSIVAEGEQYF
clone_size: NA; j_call: TRBJ2-3; d_call: TRBD2; v_call: TRBV27; cdr3_length: 17; cdr3_nt: TGTGCCAGCAGTTTCTATGGACTAGCGGGGAGCACAGATACGCAGTATTTT; cdr3_aa: CASSFYGLAGSTDTQYF
clone_size: NA; j_call: TRBJ1-1; d_call: NA; v_call: TRBV4-1; cdr3_length: 12; cdr3_nt: TGCGCCAGCAGCCAAGGGAACCCTGAAGCTTTCTTT; cdr3_aa: CASSQGNPEAFF
clone_size: NA; j_call: TRBJ2-5; d_call: NA; v_call: TRBV5-1; cdr3_length: 14; cdr3_nt: TGCGCCAGCAGCTTTGGGGCAGGGGTTGAGACCCAGTACTTC; cdr3_aa: CASSFGAGVETQYF
clone_size: NA; j_call: TRBJ1-5; d_call: NA; v_call: TRBV10-3; cdr3_length: 16; cdr3_nt: TGTGCCATCAGTGAAGATGGGCCAGGGAACGGGCAGCCCCAGCATTTT; cdr3_aa: CAISEDGPGNGQPQHF
clone_size: NA; j_call: TRBJ2-3; d_call: TRBD2; v_call: TRBV5-4; cdr3_length: 14; cdr3_nt: TGTGCCAGCGCCTGGATGGCGGGGGAAGATACGCAGTATTTT; cdr3_aa: CASAWMAGEDTQYF
clone_size: NA; j_call: TRBJ2-5; d_call: NA; v_call: TRBV7-9; cdr3_length: 15; cdr3_nt: TGTGCCAGCAGCTTATTCAGGGCCGGGGGAGAGACCCAGTACTTC; cdr3_aa: CASSLFRAGGETQYF
clone_size: few; j_call: TRBJ2-2; d_call: NA; v_call: TRBV15; cdr3_length: 13; cdr3_nt: TGTGCCACCAGCAGGGGGAACACCGGGGAGCTGTTTTTT; cdr3_aa: CATSRGNTGELFF
clone_size: NA; j_call: TRBJ1-5; d_call: TRBD1; v_call: TRBV27; cdr3_length: 14; cdr3_nt: TGTGCCAGCAGTCCGCGGGCAGGGGGGCAGCCCCAGCATTTT; cdr3_aa: CASSPRAGGQPQHF